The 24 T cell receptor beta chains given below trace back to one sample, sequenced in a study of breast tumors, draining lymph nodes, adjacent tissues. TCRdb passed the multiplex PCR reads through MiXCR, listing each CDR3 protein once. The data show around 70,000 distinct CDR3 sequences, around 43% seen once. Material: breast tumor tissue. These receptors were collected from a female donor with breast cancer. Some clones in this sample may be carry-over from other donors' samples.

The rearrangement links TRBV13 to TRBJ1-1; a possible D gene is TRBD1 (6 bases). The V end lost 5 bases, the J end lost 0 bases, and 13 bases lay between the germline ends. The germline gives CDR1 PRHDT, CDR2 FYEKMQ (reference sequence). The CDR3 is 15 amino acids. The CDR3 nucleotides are TGTGCCAGCAGCGAAGAGGGGGGATTGAACACTGAAGCTTTCTTT. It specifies CASSEEGGLNTEAFF.

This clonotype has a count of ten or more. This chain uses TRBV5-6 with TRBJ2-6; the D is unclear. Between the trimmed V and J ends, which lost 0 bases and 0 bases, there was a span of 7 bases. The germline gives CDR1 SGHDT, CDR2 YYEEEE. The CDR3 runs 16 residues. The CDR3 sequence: CASSLVDYSGANVLTF. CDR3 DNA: TGTGCCAGCAGCTTGGTAGATTACTCTGGGGCCAACGTCCTGACTTTC.

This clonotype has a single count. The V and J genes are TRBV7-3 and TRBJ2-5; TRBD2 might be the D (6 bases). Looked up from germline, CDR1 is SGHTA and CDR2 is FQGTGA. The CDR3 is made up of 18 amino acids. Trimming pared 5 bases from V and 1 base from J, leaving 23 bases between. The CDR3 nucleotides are TGTGCCAGCAGCCATCCAATTCCTGGGGGGAAGCGCCAAGAGACCCAGTACTTC. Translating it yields CASSHPIPGGKRQETQYF.

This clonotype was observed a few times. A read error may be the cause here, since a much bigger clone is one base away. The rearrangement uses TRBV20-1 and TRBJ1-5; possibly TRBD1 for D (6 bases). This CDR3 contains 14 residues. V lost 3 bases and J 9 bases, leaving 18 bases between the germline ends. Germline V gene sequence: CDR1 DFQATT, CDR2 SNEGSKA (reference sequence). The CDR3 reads CSARGRGTSPPQHF. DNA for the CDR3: TGCAGTGCTAGGGGCAGGGGAACGTCGCCGCCCCAGCATTTT.

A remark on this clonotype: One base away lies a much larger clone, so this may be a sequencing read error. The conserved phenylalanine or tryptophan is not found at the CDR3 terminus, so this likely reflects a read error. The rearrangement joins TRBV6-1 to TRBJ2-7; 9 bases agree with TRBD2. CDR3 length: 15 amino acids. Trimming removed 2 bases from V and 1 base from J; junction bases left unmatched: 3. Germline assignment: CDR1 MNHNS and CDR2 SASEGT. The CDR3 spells CASSESLAGSYEQYL. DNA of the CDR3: TGTGCCAGCAGTGAAAGTCTAGCGGGGTCCTACGAGCAGTACCTC.

CDR3 sequence (DNA): TGTGCCAGCAGCTTAGAATTCCCGGCTAGTAGCAATCAGCCCCAGCATTTT. Translating it yields CASSLEFPASSNQPQHF. The J gene is TRBJ1-5, the V gene TRBV7-8, with D unclear. Germline CDR1 and CDR2: SGHVS and FQNEAQ. V was trimmed by 1 base and J by 0 bases, leaving 13 bases between them. The CDR3 has 17 amino acids.

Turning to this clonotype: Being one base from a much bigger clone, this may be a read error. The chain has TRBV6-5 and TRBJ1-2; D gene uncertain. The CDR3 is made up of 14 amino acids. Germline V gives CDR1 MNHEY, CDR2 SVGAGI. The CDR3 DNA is TGTGCCAGCCGTTACCCACCCGAGGACTATGGCTACACCTTC. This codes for CASRYPPEDYGYTF.

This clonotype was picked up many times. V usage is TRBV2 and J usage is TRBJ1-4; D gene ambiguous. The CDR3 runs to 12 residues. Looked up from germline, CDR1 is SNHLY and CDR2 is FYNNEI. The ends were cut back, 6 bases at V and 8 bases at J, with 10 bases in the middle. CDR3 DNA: TGTGCCAGCAGCGGGGTTGGGGAAAAACTGTTTTTT. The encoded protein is CASSGVGEKLFF. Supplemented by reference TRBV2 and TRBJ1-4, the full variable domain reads EPEVTQTPSHQVTQMGQEVILRCVPISNHLYFYWYRQILGQKVEFLVSFYNNEISEKSEIFDDQFSVERPDGSNFTLKIRSTKLEDSAMYFCASSGVGEKLFFGSGTQLSVL.

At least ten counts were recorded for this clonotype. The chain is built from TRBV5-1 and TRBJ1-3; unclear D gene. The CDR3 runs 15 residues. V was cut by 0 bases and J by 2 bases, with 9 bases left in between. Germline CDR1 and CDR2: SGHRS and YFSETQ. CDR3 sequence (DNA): TGCGCCAGCAGCTTGGTTGGCGCACCTGGAAACACCATATATTTT. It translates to CASSLVGAPGNTIYF.

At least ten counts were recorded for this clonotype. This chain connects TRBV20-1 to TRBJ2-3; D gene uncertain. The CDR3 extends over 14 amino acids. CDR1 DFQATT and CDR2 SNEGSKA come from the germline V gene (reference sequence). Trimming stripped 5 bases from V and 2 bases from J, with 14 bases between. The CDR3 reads CSAVRPPNTDTQYF. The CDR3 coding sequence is TGCAGTGCTGTCCGGCCCCCAAACACAGATACGCAGTATTTT.

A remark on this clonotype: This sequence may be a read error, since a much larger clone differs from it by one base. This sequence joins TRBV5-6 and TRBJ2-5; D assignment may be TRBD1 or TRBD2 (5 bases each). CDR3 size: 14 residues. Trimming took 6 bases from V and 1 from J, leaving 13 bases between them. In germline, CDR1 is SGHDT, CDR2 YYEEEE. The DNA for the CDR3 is TGTGCCAGCACGGGACGTCAGTCCCAAGAGACCCAGTACTTC. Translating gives CASTGRQSQETQYF.

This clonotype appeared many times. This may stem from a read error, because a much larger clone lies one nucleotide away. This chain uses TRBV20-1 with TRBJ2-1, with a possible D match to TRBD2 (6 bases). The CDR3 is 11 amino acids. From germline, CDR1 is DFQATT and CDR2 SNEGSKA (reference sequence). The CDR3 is CSARRAREQSF. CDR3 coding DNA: TGCAGTGCAAGGAGGGCCCGTGAGCAGTCCTTC.

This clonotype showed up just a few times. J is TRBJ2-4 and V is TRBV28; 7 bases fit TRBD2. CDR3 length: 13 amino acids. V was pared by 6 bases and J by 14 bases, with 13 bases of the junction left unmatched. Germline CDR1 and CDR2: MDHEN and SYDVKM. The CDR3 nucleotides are TGTGCCAGCAGAGAAACCGGGACTATCGAAAAGTACTTC. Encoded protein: CASRETGTIEKYF.

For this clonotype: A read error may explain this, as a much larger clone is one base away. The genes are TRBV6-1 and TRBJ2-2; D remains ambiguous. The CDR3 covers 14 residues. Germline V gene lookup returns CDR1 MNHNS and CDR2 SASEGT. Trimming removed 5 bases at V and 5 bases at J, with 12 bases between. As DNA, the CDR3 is TGTGCCAGCAGTTCCTCAGAGGCTACCGGGGAGCTGTTTTTT. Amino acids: CASSSSEATGELFF.

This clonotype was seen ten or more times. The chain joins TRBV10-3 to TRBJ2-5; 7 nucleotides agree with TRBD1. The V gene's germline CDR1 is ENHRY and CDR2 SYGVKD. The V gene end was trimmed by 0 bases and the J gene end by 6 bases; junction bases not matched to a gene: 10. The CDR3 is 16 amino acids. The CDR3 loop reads CAISESVWAGGKTQYF. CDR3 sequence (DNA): TGTGCCATCAGTGAGTCAGTGTGGGCAGGGGGAAAGACCCAGTACTTC.

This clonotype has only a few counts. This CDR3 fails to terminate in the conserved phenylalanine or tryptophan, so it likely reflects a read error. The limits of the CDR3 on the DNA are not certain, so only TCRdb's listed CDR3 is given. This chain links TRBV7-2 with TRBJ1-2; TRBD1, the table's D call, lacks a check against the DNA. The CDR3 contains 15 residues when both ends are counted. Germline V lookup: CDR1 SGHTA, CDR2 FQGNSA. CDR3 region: CASSLYLDRGLGYPL.

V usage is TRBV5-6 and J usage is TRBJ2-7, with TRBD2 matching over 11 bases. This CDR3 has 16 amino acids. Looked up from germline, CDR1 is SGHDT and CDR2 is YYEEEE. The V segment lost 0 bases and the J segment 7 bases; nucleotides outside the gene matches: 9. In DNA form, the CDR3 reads TGTGCCAGCAGCTTGGTGCGGAATAGCGGGAGGGAAGAGCAGTACTTC. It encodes CASSLVRNSGREEQYF.

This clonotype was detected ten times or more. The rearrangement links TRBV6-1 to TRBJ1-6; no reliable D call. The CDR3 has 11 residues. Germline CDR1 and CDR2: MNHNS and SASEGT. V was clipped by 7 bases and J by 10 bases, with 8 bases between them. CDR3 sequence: CASKGWSPLHF. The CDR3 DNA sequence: TGTGCCAGCAAAGGTTGGTCACCCCTCCACTTT.

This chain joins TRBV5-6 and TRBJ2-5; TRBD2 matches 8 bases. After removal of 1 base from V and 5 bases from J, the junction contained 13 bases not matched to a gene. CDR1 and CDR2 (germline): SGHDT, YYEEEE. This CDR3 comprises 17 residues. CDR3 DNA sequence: TGTGCCAGCAGCTTGTTTTTCACCGGGGGGGCCTCTGAGACCCAGTACTTC. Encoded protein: CASSLFFTGGASETQYF.

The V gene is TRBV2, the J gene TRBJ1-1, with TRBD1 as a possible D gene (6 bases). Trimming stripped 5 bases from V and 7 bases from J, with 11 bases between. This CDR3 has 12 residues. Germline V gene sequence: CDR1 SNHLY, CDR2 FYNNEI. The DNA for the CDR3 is TGTGCCAGCAGTCGACAGGAGATTGAAGCTTTCTTT. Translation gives CASSRQEIEAFF.

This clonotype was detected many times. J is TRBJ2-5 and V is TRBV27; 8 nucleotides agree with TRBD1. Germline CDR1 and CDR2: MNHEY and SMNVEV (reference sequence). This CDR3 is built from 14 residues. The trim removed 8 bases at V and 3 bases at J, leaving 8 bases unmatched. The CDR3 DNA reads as TGTGCCAGCGCCGACAGGGGCCCTAAAGAGACCCAGTACTTC. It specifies CASADRGPKETQYF.

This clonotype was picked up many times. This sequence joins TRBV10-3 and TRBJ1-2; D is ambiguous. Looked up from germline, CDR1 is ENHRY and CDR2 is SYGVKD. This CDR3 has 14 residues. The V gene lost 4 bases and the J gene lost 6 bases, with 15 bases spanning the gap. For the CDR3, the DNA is TGTGCCATCAGTGCCCGCCAAAACGTGAATGGCTACACCTTC. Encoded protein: CAISARQNVNGYTF.

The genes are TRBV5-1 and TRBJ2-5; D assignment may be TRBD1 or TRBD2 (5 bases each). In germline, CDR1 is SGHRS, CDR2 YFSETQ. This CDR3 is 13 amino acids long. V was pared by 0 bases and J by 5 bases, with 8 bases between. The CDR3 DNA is TGCGCCAGCAGCTTGGCCGGGACCGAGACCCAGTACTTC. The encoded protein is CASSLAGTETQYF.

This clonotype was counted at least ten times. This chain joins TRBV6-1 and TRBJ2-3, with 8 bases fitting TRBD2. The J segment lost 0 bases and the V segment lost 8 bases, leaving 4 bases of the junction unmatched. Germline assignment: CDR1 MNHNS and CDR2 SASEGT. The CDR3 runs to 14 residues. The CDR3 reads CASLAGPSTDTQYF. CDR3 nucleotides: TGTGCCAGCCTAGCGGGTCCAAGCACAGATACGCAGTATTTT.